This T cell receptor beta chain was sequenced during a study of blood T cell repertoires in COVID-19. Whole-study context: Some COVID-19 samples were acute and others convalescent; all came from the United States, Italy and Spain. The cDNA or gDNA used as material had been derived from T cells, B-cell-depleted T cells, or PBMCs.

In the authors' methods: Reference gene primers were amplified, and this amplification served to estimate nucleated cell counts. Some clones are missing from TCRdb's copy, which holds only in-frame ones; the method was immunoSEQ multiplex PCR. From that table come the V and J calls and clone size; the DNA was used to work out D and trimming. The sample lists approximately 92,000 clones; 85% were seen once. The V segment lost 4 bases and the J segment 8 bases; nucleotides outside the gene matches: 10. The CDR3 loop spans 15 amino acids. The germline V gene has CDR1 SGHRS and CDR2 YFSETQ. This clonotype originated in a man in his fifties with acute or convalescent COVID-19. Sequencing input: peripheral blood. This chain connects TRBV5-1 to TRBJ1-3; TRBD1 agrees at 9 bases. CDR3 coding DNA: TGCGCCAGCAGCGAGACAGGGGGAGTGGGAGACACCATATATTTT. The encoded protein is CASSETGGVGDTIYF.